The present TCR beta chain was sequenced within a study of OX40 agonist ivuxolimab in advanced cancers. Repertoires were generated with immunoSEQ multiplex PCR, while TCRdb's copy carries only in-frame clones and drops some. The sample has 72,000 or so clones, about 80% seen once; the top ten hold about 4.1%. The germline gives CDR1 SGHRS, CDR2 YFSETQ. The CDR3 runs 15 residues. Unmatched junction bases numbered 4, after V lost 0 bases and J lost 5 bases. The sequence derives from an adult with an advanced solid tumor such as melanoma, head and neck, liver or kidney cancer. The specimen comprised CD4+ or CD8+ T cells sorted from blood, sampled in a trial of the OX40 agonist ivuxolimab. The chain links TRBV5-1 to TRBJ1-5, with TRBD1 matching 8 bases. The CDR3 region has the DNA TGCGCCAGCAGCTTGGGGGGGACAGGTTATCAGCCCCAGCATTTT. As protein: CASSLGGTGYQPQHF. The variable domain in full, with the rest retrieved from reference TRBV5-1 and TRBJ1-5, is KAGVTQTPRYLIKTRGQQVTLSCSPISGHRSVSWYQQTPGQGLQFLFEYFSETQRNKGNFPGRFSGRQFSNSRSEMNVSTLELGDSALYLCASSLGGTGYQPQHFGDGTRLSIL.